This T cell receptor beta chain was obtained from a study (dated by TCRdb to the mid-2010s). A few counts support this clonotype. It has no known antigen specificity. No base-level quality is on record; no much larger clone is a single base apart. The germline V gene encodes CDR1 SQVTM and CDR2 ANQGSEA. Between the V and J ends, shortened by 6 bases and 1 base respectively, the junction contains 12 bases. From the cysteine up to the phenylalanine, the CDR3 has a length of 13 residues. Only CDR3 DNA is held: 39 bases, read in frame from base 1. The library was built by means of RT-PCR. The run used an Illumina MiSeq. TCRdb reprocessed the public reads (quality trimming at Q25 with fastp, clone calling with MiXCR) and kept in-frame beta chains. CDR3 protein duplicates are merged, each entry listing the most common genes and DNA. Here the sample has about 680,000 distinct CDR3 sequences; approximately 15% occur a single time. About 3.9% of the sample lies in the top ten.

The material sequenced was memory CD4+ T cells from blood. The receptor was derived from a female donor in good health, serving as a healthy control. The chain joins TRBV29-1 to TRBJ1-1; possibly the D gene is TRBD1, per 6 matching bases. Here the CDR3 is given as CSVSGAANTEAFF. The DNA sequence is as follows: TGCAGCGTATCGGGGGCCGCGAACACTGAAGCTTTCTTT.